This T cell receptor (beta chain) stems from a study of blood T cell repertoires in COVID-19. Study context: There were acute and convalescent COVID-19 samples, and they came from the United States, Italy and Spain. The analysed material was cDNA or gDNA that came from T cells, B-cell-depleted T cells, or PBMCs.

Measured with immunoSEQ multiplex PCR; TCRdb has only the in-frame clones, and not every one. In the table there are roughly 180,000 clones, approximately 80% of which are singletons. The study drew participants aged about 18 to 89 years from roughly 25 US areas. Allocation to cohorts depended on clinical history reported by the participants. Trimming removed 3 bases from V and 4 bases from J, with 7 bases in between. Germline CDR1 is PRHDT and CDR2 is FYEKMQ (reference sequence). CDR3 length: 13 residues. This clone appeared once. Input material: PBMCs or T cells enriched from blood (not recorded which). The clonotype originates from a woman aged 55-70 years who had recovered from COVID-19. J is TRBJ2-1 and V is TRBV13; D is perhaps TRBD2 (6 bases). CDR3 DNA sequence: TGTGCCAGCAGCTTTGGAGGGTACAATGAGCAGTTCTTC. It translates to CASSFGGYNEQFF.